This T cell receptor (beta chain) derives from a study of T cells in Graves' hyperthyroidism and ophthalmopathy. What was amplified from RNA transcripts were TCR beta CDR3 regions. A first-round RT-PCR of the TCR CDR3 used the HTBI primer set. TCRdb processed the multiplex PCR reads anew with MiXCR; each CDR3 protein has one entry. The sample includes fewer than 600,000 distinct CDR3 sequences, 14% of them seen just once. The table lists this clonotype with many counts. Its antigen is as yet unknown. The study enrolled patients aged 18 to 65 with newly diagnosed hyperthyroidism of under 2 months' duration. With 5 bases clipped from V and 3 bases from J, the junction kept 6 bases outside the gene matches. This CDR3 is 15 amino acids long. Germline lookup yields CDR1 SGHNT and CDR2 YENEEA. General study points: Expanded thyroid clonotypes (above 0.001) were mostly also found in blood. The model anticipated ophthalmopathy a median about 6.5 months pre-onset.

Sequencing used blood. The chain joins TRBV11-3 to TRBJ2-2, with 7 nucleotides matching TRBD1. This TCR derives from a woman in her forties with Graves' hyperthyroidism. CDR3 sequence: CASSQDRADTGELFF. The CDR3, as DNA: TGTGCCAGCAGCCAAGACAGGGCGGACACCGGGGAGCTGTTTTTT.